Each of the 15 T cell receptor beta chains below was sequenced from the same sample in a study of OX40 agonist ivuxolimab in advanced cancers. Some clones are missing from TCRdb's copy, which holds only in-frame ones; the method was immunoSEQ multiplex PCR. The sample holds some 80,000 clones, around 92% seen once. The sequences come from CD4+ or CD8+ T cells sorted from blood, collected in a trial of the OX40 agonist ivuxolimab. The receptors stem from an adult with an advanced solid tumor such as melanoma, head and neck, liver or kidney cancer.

CDR3 sequence reads: CASSPLAGGSNEQFF. For the CDR3, the DNA is TGTGCCAGCAGTCCTCTAGCGGGGGGGAGCAATGAGCAGTTCTTC. The genes are TRBV6-5 and TRBJ2-1, with 12 positions matching TRBD2. Germline lookup yields CDR1 MNHEY and CDR2 SVGAGI. V shed 5 bases and J 6 bases; nucleotides not matched to a gene: 5. The CDR3 covers 15 residues.

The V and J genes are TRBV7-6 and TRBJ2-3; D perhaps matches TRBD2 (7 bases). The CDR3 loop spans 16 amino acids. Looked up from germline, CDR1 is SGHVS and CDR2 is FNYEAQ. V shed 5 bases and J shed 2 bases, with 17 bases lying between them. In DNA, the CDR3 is TGTGCCAGCAGCGGGGGGGCGGGGGCAATCACAGATACGCAGTATTTT. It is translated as CASSGGAGAITDTQYF.

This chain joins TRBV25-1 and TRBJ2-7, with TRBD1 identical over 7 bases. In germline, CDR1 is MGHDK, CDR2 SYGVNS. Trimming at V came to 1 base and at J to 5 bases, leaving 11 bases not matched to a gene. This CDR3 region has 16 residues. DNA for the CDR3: TGTGCCAGCAGTGAATTACAGGGGCGATCCCTAGACGAGCAGTACTTC. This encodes CASSELQGRSLDEQYF.

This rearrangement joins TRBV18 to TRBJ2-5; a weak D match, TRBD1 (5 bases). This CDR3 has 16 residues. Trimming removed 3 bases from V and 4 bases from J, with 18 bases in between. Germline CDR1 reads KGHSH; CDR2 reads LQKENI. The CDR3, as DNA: TGTGCCAGCTCACCGCGTGGTGTCCAGGGCGGAGAGACCCAGTACTTC. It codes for CASSPRGVQGGETQYF. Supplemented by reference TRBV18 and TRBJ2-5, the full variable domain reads NAGVMQNPRHLVRRRGQEARLRCSPMKGHSHVYWYRQLPEEGLKFMVYLQKENIIDESGMPKERFSAEFPKEGPSILRIQQVVRGDSAAYFCASSPRGVQGGETQYFGPGTRLLVL.

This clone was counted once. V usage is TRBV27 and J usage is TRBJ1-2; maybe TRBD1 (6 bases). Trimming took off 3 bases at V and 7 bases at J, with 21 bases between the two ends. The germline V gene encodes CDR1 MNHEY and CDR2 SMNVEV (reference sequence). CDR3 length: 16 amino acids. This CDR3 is CASSFGEGGGEVGYTF. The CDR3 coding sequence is TGTGCCAGCAGTTTCGGCGAGGGGGGAGGAGAGGTTGGCTACACCTTC.

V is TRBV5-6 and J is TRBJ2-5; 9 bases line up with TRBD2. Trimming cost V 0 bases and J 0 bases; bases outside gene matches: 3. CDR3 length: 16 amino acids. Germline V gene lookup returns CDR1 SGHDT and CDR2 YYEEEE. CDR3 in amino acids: CASSLASGGNQETQYF. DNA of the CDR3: TGTGCCAGCAGCTTGGCCAGCGGGGGGAACCAAGAGACCCAGTACTTC.

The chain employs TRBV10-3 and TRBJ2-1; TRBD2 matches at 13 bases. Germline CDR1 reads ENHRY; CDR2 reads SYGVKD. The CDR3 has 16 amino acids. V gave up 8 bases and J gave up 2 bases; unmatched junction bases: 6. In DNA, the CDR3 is TGTGCCATCGGACTAGCGGGGGCCGGAGCCTACAATGAGCAGTTCTTC. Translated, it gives CAIGLAGAGAYNEQFF.

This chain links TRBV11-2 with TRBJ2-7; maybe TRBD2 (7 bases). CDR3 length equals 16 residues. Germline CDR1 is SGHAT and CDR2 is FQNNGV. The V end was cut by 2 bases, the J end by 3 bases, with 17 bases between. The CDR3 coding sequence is TGTGCCAGCAGCTTAAGCAGGGGACTACCGCTCTACGAGCAGTACTTC. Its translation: CASSLSRGLPLYEQYF.

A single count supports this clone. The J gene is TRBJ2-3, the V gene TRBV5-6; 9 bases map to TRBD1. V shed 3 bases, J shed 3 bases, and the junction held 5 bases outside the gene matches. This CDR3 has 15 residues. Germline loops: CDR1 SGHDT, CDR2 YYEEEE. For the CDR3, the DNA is TGTGCCAGCAGCTCAGTGGGGACAGGGACAGATACGCAGTATTTT. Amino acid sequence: CASSSVGTGTDTQYF.

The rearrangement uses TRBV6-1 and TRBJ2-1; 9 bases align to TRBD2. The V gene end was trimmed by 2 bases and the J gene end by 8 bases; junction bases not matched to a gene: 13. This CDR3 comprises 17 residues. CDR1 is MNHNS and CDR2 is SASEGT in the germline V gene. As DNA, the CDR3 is TGTGCCAGCAGTGAACCTACCTGGCGGGGGGGCCTCGATGAGCAGTTCTTC. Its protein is CASSEPTWRGGLDEQFF.

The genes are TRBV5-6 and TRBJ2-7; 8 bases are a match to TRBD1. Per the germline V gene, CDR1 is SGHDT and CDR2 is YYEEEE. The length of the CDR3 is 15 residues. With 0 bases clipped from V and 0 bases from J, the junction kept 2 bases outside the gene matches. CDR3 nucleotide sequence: TGTGCCAGCAGCTTGGTCGGACAGGGCTCCTACGAGCAGTACTTC. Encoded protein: CASSLVGQGSYEQYF.

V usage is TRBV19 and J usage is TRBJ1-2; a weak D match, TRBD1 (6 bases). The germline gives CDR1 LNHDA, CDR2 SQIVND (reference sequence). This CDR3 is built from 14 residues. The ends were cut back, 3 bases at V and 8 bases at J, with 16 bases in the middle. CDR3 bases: TGTGCCAGTAGTATGGAAGGACAGTCATTAGGCTACACCTTC. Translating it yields CASSMEGQSLGYTF.

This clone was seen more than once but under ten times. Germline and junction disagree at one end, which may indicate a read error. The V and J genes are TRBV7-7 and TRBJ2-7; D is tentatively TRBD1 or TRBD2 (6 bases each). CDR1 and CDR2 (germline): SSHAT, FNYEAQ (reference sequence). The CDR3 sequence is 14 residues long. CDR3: CASSVGGGSYEQYF. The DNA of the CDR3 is TGTGCTAGCAGCGTGGGGGGCGGCTCCTACGAGCAGTACTTC.

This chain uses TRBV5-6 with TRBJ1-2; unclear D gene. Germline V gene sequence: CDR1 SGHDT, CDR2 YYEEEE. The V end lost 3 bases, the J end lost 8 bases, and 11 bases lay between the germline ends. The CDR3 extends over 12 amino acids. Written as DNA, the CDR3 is TGTGCCAGCAGCTCCGGGTCGGGGGGCTACACCTTC. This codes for CASSSGSGGYTF.

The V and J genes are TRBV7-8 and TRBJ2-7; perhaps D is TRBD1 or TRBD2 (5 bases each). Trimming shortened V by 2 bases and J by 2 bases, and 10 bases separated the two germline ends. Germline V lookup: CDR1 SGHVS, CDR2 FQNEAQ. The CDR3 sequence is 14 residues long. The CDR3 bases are TGTGCCAGCAGCTTACGGGGCATAACCTACGAGCAGTACTTC. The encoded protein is CASSLRGITYEQYF.